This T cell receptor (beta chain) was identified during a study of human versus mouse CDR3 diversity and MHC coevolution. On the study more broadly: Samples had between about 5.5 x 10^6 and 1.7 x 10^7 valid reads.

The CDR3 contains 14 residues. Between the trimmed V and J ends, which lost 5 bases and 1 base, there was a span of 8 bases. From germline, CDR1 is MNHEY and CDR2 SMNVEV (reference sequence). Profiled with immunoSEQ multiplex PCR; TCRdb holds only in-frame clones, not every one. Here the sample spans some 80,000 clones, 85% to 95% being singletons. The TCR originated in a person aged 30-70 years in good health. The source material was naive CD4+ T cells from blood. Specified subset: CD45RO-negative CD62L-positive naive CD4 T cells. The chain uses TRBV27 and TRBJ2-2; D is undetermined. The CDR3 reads CASSTTWNTGELFF. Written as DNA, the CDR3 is TGTGCCAGCAGTACCACATGGAACACCGGGGAGCTGTTTTTT.